What follows are 3 T cell receptor beta chains derived from one specimen sequenced in a study of blood T cell repertoires in COVID-19. The table came from immunoSEQ multiplex PCR; TCRdb's copy has only in-frame clones and leaves some out. The data show about 370,000 clones, 89% seen once. Sequencing input: peripheral blood. The origin of the receptors is a woman aged 25 to 39 with COVID-19, enrolled during active disease.

This clone came up once. The chain is built from TRBV6-5 and TRBJ2-7; D is perhaps TRBD1 (6 bases). V was shortened by 6 bases and J by 2 bases, with 11 bases between the two germline ends. CDR3 length: 13 residues. CDR1 is MNHEY and CDR2 is SVGAGI in the germline V gene. CDR3 amino acids: CASRLDRTYEQYF. In DNA form, the CDR3 reads TGTGCCAGCAGGCTGGACAGAACCTACGAGCAGTACTTC.

The rearrangement links TRBV30 to TRBJ1-1; D possibly corresponds to TRBD1 (6 bases). CDR1 and CDR2 (germline): GTSNPN, SVGIG (reference sequence). V lost 3 bases and J lost 5, with 10 bases in between. The CDR3 is made up of 12 amino acids. The CDR3 region is CAWSTGWTEAFF. Written as DNA, the CDR3 is TGTGCCTGGAGCACAGGGTGGACTGAAGCTTTCTTT.

This chain joins TRBV7-2 and TRBJ1-2; maybe TRBD1 (6 bases). The CDR3 covers 15 residues. Germline CDR1 and CDR2: SGHTA and FQGNSA. Trimming removed 1 base at V and 4 bases at J, with 13 bases between. CDR3 bases: TGTGCCAGCAGCTTAGTGGGGACAACCCCCTATGGCTACACCTTC. Translated, it gives CASSLVGTTPYGYTF.